Each of the 8 T cell receptor beta chains below was sequenced from the same sample in a study of cytomegalovirus exposure and HLA in healthy donors. The PCR used 60 Vbeta and 13 Jbeta primers. Assay used: immunoSEQ multiplex PCR; TCRdb lists only in-frame clones, some missing. The sample lists around 150,000 clones, 88% occurring once. The sample was PBMCs. The receptors were sampled from a woman aged 40 to 49 in good health and CMV-seronegative.

This chain connects TRBV9 to TRBJ2-2; D call uncertain. Germline V gene lookup returns CDR1 SGDLS and CDR2 YYNGEE. Deletions cut 4 bases from V and 0 bases from J, with 10 bases between. This CDR3 contains 15 residues. The DNA of the CDR3 is TGTGCCAGCAGCCCCCCCCTAGCGAACACCGGGGAGCTGTTTTTT. Translating it yields CASSPPLANTGELFF.

This chain connects TRBV7-6 to TRBJ2-1; the match to TRBD2 covers 7 bases. The germline CDR1 and CDR2 sequences are SGHVS and FNYEAQ. The CDR3 spans 14 residues. After removal of 4 bases from V and 6 bases from J, the junction contained 6 bases not matched to a gene. CDR3 protein: CASSSREFGNEQFF. CDR3 nucleotide sequence: TGTGCCAGCAGCTCGCGGGAGTTTGGCAATGAGCAGTTCTTC.

The V gene is TRBV4-3, the J gene TRBJ1-2; D ambiguous. In germline, CDR1 is LGHNA, CDR2 YSLEER. The CDR3 contains 16 residues. The V end lost 0 bases, the J end lost 1 base, and 12 bases lay between the germline ends. The CDR3 sequence: CASSQEPGNFNYGYTF. CDR3 DNA: TGCGCCAGCAGCCAAGAGCCGGGAAACTTTAACTATGGCTACACCTTC.

The gene calls are TRBV13 and TRBJ1-3; D possibly corresponds to TRBD1 (5 bases). Germline CDR1 PRHDT, CDR2 FYEKMQ (reference sequence). V was trimmed by 1 base and J by 0 bases, leaving 19 bases between them. The CDR3 spans 19 residues. CDR3 in amino acids: CASSLDGVGGRSSGNTIYF. As DNA, the CDR3 is TGTGCCAGCAGCTTAGACGGGGTGGGGGGACGAAGCTCTGGAAACACCATATATTTT.

The V and J genes are TRBV2 and TRBJ1-5; unclear D gene. Per germline, CDR1 SNHLY and CDR2 FYNNEI. Trimming left V 6 bases short and J 4 bases short, with 19 bases between. This CDR3 is built from 16 residues. Here the CDR3 DNA reads TGTGCCAGCAGGGCAGTGATTTCAGTTCAAAATCAGCCCCAGCATTTT. Its protein is CASRAVISVQNQPQHF.

V is TRBV7-6 and J is TRBJ2-2, with D possibly matching TRBD2 (5 bases). The V end was cut by 2 bases, the J end by 0 bases, with 16 bases between. In germline, CDR1 is SGHVS, CDR2 FNYEAQ. This CDR3 is built from 18 residues. The CDR3 reads CASSLRPQGLANTGELFF. Written as DNA, the CDR3 is TGTGCCAGCAGCTTAAGGCCCCAAGGACTTGCGAACACCGGGGAGCTGTTTTTT.

The chain employs TRBV5-1 and TRBJ2-2, with 9 nucleotides matching TRBD2. Germline CDR1 and CDR2: SGHRS and YFSETQ. V was pared by 0 bases and J by 4 bases, with 7 bases of the junction left unmatched. The CDR3 consists of 17 residues. The CDR3 is CASSLDSSGRATGELFF. The CDR3 DNA reads TGCGCCAGCAGCTTGGATAGTAGCGGGAGAGCCACCGGGGAGCTGTTTTTT.

This rearrangement joins TRBV4-1 to TRBJ2-2, with 8 bases matching TRBD2. There are 15 residues in the CDR3. Looked up from germline, CDR1 is MGHRA and CDR2 is YSYEKL. Unmatched junction bases numbered 5, after V lost 3 bases and J lost 5 bases. The CDR3 here is CASSQVAGKTGELFF. In nucleotides, the CDR3 is TGCGCCAGCAGCCAGGTAGCGGGGAAGACCGGGGAGCTGTTTTTT.